This TCR beta chain was sequenced in a study of T cell changes during pregnancy in multiple sclerosis. In this sample, this clone turned up once. The germline V gene encodes CDR1 SGHKS and CDR2 YYEKEE (reference sequence). This CDR3 comprises 14 residues. Trimming took 4 bases from V and 2 from J; bases not matched to a gene: 4. TCRdb keeps only in-frame clones here, not all; method: immunoSEQ multiplex PCR. The table lists roughly 22,000 clones, 88% of them singletons. The specimen comprised CD4+ T cells from peripheral blood mononuclear cells, sampled in the first trimester of pregnancy. This receptor was obtained from a female donor in good health, enrolled as a control in a pregnancy study. The chain combines TRBV5-5 with TRBJ2-7; 9 bases are shared with TRBD2. Here the CDR3 DNA reads TGTGCCAGCAGCATGCTAGCGGGAACCTACGAGCAGTACTTC. Translating gives CASSMLAGTYEQYF. Full variable domain (outside the CDR3, taken from reference TRBV5-5 and TRBJ2-7): DAGVTQSPTHLIKTRGQQVTLRCSPISGHKSVSWYQQVLGQGPQFIFQYYEKEERGRGNFPDRFSARQFPNYSSELNVNALLLGDSALYLCASSMLAGTYEQYFGPGTRLTVT.